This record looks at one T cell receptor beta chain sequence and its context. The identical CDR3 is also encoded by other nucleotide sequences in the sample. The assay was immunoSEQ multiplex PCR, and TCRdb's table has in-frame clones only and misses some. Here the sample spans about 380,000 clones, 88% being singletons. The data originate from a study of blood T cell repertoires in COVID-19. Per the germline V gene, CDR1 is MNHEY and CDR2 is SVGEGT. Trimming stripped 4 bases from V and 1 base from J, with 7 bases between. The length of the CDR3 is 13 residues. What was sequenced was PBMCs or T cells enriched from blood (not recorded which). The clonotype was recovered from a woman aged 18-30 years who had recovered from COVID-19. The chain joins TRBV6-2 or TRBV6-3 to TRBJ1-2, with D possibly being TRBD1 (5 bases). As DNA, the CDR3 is TGTGCCAGCAGTTCGCAGGGTAACTATGGCTACACCTTC. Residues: CASSSQGNYGYTF.